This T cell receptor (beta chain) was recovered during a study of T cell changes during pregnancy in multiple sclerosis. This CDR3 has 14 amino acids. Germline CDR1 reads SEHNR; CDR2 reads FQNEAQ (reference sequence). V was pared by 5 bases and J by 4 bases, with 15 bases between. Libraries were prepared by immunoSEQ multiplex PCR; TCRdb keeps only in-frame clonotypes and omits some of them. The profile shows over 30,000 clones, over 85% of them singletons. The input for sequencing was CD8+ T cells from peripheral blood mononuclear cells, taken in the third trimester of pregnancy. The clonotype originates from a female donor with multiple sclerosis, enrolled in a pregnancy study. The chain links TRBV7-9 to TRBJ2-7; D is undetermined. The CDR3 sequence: CASSQIWAPYEQYF. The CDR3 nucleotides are TGTGCCAGCAGCCAAATTTGGGCCCCTTACGAGCAGTACTTC.